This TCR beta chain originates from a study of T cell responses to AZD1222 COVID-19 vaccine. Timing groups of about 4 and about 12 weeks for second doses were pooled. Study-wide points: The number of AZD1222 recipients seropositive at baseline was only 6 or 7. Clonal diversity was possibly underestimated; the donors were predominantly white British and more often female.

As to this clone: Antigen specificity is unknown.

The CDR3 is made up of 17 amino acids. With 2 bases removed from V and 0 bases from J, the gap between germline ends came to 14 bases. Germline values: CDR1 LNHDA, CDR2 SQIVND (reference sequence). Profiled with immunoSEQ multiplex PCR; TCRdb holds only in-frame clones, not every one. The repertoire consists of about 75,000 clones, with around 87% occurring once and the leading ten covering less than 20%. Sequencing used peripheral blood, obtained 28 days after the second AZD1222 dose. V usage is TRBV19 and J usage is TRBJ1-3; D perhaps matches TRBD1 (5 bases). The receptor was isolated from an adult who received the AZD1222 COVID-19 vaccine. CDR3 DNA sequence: TGTGCCAGTAGTATATTCGGAGGGGTCAGCTCTGGAAACACCATATATTTT. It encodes CASSIFGGVSSGNTIYF.